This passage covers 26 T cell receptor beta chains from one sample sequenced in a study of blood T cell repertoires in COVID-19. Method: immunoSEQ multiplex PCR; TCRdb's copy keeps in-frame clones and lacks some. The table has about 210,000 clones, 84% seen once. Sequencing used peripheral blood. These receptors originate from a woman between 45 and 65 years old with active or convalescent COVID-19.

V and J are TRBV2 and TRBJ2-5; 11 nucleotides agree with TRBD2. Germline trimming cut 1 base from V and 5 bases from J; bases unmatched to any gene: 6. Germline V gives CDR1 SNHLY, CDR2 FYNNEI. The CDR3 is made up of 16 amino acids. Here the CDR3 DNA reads TGTGCCAGCAGTGAAGAGTTTGCTAGCGGGGGGGAGACCCAGTACTTC. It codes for CASSEEFASGGETQYF.

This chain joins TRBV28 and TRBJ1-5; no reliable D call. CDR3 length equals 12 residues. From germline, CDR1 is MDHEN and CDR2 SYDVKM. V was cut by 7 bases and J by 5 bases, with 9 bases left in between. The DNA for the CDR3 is TGTGCCAGCAACTGGAGAGATCAGCCCCAGCATTTT. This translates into CASNWRDQPQHF.

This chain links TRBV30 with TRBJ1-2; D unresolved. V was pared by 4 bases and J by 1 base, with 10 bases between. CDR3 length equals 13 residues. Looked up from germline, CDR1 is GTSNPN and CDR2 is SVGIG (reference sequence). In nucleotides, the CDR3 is TGTGCCTGGACCGCAGACATTAACTATGGCTACACCTTC. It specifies CAWTADINYGYTF. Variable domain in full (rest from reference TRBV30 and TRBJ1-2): SQTIHQWPATLVQPVGSPLSLECTVEGTSNPNLYWYRQAAGRGLQLLFYSVGIGQISSEVPQNLSASRPQDRQFILSSKKLLLSDSGFYLCAWTADINYGYTFGSGTRLTVV.

CDR3 bases: TGCGCCAGCAGCTCGAAGGGGATGAACACTGAAGCTTTCTTT. It yields the protein CASSSKGMNTEAFF. V is TRBV5-1 and J is TRBJ1-1; the D gene is possibly TRBD1 (5 bases). This CDR3 is built from 14 residues. The germline gives CDR1 SGHRS, CDR2 YFSETQ. V lost 3 bases and J 0 bases, leaving 9 bases between the germline ends. Together with reference TRBV5-1 and TRBJ1-1, the CDR3 gives the full variable domain: KAGVTQTPRYLIKTRGQQVTLSCSPISGHRSVSWYQQTPGQGLQFLFEYFSETQRNKGNFPGRFSGRQFSNSRSEMNVSTLELGDSALYLCASSSKGMNTEAFFGQGTRLTVV.

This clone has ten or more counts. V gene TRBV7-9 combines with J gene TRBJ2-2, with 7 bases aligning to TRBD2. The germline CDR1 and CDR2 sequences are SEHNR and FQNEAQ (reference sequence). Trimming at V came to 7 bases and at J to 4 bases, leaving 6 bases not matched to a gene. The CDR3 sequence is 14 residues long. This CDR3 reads CASTWGGSTGELFF. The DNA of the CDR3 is TGTGCCAGCACCTGGGGCGGGAGCACCGGGGAGCTGTTTTTT.

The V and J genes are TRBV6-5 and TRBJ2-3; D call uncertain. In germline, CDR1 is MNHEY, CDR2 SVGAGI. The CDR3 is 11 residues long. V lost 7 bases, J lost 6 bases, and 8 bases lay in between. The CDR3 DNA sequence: TGTGCCAGCAAGATCGCGGATACGCAGTATTTT. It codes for CASKIADTQYF.

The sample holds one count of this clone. This CDR3 reads CASSFGQGTHNEQFF. The CDR3 region has the DNA TGTGCCAGCAGCTTCGGACAGGGAACACACAATGAGCAGTTCTTC. V usage is TRBV5-4 and J usage is TRBJ2-1; 8 nucleotides agree with TRBD1. The V segment lost 2 bases and the J segment 5 bases; nucleotides outside the gene matches: 6. Germline V gives CDR1 SGHNT, CDR2 YYREEE (reference sequence). The length of the CDR3 is 15 residues. Full variable domain (remainder filled in from reference TRBV5-4 and TRBJ2-1): ETGVTQSPTHLIKTRGQQVTLRCSSQSGHNTVSWYQQALGQGPQFIFQYYREEENGRGNFPPRFSGLQFPNYSSELNVNALELDDSALYLCASSFGQGTHNEQFFGPGTRLTVL.

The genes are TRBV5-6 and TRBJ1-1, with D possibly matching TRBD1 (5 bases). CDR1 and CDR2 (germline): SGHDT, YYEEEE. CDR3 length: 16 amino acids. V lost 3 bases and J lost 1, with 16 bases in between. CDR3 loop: CASSSPGMSKNTEAFF. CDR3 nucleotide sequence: TGTGCCAGCAGCTCCCCAGGGATGTCGAAGAACACTGAAGCTTTCTTT.

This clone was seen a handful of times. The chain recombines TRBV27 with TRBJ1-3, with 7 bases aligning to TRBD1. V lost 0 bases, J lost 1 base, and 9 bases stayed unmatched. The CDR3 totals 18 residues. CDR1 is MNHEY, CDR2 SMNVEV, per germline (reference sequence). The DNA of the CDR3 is TGTGCCAGCAGTTTATCGGGACCGACAGGGCGTTCTGGAAACACCATATATTTT. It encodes CASSLSGPTGRSGNTIYF.

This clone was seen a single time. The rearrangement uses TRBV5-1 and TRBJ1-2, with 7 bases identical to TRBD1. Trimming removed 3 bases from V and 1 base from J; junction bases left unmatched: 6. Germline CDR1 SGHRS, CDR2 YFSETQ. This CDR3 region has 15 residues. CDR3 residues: CASSWTGRDNYGYTF. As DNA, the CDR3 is TGCGCCAGCAGCTGGACAGGAAGGGATAACTATGGCTACACCTTC.

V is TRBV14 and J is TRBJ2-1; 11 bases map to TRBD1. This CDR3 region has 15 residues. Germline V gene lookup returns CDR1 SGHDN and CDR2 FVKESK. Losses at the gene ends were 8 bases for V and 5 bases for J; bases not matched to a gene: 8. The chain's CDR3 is CASRPDRGRNNEQFF. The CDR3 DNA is TGTGCCAGCCGCCCGGACAGGGGGCGAAACAATGAGCAGTTCTTC. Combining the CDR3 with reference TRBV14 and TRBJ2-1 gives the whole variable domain EAGVTQFPSHSVIEKGQTVTLRCDPISGHDNLYWYRRVMGKEIKFLLHFVKESKQDESGMPNNRFLAERTGGTYSTLKVQPAELEDSGVYFCASRPDRGRNNEQFFGPGTRLTVL.

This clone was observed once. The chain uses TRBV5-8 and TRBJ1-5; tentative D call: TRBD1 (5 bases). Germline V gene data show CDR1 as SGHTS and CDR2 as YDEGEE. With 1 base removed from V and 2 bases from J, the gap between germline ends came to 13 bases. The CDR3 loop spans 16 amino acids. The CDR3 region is CASSLYLARGNQPQHF. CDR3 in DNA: TGTGCCAGCAGCTTGTATCTGGCCAGGGGCAATCAGCCCCAGCATTTT.

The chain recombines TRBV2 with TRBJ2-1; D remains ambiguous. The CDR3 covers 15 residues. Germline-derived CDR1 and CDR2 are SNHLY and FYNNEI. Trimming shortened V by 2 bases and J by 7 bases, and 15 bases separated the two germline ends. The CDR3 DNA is TGTGCCAGCAGTGAAAGAGAGTCGAGTGGTAATGAGCAGTTCTTC. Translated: CASSERESSGNEQFF.

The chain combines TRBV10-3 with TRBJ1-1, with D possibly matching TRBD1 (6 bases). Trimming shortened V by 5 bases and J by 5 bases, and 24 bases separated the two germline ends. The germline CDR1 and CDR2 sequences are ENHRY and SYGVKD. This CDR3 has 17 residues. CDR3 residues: CAISRPGGREMGTEAFF. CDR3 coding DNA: TGTGCCATCAGTAGGCCCGGGGGGCGAGAGATGGGGACTGAAGCTTTCTTT.

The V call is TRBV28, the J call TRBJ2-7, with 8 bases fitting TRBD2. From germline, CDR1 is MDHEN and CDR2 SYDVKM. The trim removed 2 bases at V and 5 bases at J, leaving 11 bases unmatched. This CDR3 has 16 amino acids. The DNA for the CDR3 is TGTGCCAGCAGTTTACCCCTCAGCGGGAGCTACCACGAGCAGTACTTC. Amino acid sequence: CASSLPLSGSYHEQYF.

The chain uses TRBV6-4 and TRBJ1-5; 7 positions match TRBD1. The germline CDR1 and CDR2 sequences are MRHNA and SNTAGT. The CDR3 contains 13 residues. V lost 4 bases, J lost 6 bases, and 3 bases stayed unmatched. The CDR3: CASSGDSGQPQHF. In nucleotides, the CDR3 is TGTGCCAGCAGTGGGGACAGCGGTCAGCCCCAGCATTTT.

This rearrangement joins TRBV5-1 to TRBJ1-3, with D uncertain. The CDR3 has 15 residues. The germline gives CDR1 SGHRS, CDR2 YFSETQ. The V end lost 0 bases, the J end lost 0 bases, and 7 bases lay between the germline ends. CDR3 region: CASSLVPGSGNTIYF. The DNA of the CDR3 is TGCGCCAGCAGCTTGGTTCCAGGCTCTGGAAACACCATATATTTT.

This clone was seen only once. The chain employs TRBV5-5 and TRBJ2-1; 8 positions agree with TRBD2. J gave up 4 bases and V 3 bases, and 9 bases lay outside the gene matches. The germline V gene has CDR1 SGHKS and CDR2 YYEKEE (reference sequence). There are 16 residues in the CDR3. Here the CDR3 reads CASSSGTSGVYNEQFF. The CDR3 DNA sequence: TGTGCCAGCAGCTCAGGTACTAGCGGCGTTTACAATGAGCAGTTCTTC.

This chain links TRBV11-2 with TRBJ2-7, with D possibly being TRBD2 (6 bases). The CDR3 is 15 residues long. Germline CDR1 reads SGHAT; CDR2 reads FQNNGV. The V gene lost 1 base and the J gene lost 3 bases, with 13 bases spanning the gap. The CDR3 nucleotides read TGTGCCAGCAGCTTAGTGGGCGCGGGGTTCTACGAGCAGTACTTC. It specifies CASSLVGAGFYEQYF.

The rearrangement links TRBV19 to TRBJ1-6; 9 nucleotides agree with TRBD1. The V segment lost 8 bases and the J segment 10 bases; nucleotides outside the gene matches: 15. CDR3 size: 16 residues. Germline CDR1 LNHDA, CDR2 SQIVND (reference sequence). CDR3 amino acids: CASCGTGPPEGSPLHF. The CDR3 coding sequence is TGTGCCAGTTGCGGGACAGGGCCACCTGAGGGGTCACCCCTCCACTTT. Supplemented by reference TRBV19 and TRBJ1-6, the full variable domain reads DGGITQSPKYLFRKEGQNVTLSCEQNLNHDAMYWYRQDPGQGLRLIYYSQIVNDFQKGDIAEGYSVSREKKESFPLTVTSAQKNPTAFYLCASCGTGPPEGSPLHFGNGTRLTVT.

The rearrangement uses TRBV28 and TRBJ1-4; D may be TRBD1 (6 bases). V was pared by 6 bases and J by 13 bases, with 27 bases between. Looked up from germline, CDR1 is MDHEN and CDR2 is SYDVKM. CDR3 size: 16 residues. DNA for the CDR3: TGTGCCAGCAGGGTGGATAGGACAGATTTTTACGCGACACTGTTTTTT. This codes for CASRVDRTDFYATLFF. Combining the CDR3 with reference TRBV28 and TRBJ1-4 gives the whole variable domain DVKVTQSSRYLVKRTGEKVFLECVQDMDHENMFWYRQDPGLGLRLIYFSYDVKMKEKGDIPEGYSVSREKKERFSLILESASTNQTSMYLCASRVDRTDFYATLFFGSGTQLSVL.

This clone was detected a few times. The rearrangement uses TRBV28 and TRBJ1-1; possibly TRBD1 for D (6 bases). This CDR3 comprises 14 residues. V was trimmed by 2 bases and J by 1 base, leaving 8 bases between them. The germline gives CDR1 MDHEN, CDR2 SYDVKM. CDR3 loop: CASSLPGENTEAFF. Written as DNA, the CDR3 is TGTGCCAGCAGTTTACCAGGGGAGAACACTGAAGCTTTCTTT.

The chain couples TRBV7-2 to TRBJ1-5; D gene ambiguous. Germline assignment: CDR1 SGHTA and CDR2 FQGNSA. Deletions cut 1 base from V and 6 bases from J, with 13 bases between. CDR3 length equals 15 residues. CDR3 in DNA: TGTGCCAGCAGCTTAGGGGGTCGGGATACTCAGCCCCAGCATTTT. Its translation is CASSLGGRDTQPQHF.

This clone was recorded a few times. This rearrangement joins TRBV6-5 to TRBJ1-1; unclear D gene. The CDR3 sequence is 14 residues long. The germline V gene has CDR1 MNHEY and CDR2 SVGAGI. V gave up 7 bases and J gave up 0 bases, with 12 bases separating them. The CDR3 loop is CASNRGWVNTEAFF. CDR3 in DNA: TGTGCCAGCAACCGAGGTTGGGTGAACACTGAAGCTTTCTTT.

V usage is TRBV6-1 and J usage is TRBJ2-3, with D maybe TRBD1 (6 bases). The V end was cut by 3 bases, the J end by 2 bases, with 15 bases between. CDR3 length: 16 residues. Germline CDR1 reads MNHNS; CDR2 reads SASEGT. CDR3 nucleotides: TGTGCCAGCAGTGACCCATCTAGGGGGTCCACAGATACGCAGTATTTT. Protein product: CASSDPSRGSTDTQYF.

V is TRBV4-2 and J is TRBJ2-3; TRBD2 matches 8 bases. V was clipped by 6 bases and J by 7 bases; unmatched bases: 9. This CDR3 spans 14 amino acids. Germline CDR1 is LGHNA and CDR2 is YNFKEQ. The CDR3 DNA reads TGTGCCAGCAGGGGACTAGATCGGTCAAATACGCAGTATTTT. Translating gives CASRGLDRSNTQYF.